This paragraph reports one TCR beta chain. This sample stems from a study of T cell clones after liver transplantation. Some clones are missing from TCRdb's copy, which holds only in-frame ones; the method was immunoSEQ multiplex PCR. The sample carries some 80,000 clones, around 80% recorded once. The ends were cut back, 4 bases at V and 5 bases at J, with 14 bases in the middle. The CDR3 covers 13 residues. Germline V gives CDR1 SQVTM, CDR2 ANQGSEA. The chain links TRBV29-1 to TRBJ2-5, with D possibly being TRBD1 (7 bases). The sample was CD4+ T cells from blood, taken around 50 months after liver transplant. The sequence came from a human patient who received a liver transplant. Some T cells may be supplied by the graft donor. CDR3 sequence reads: CSVGFQGGETQYF. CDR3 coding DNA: TGCAGCGTTGGGTTCCAGGGGGGTGAGACCCAGTACTTC.